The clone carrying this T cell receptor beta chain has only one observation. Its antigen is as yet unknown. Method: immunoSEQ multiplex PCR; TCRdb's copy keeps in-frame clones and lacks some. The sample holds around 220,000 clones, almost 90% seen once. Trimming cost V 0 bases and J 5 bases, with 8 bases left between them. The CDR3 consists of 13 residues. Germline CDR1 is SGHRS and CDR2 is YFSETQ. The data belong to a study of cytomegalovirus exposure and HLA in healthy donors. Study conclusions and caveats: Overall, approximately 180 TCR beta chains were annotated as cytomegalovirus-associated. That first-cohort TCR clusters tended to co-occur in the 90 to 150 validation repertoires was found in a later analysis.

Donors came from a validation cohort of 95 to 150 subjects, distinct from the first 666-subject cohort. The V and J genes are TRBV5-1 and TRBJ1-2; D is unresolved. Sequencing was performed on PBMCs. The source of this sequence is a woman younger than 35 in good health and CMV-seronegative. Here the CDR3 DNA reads TGCGCCAGCAGCTTGGATGCCGAGTATGGCTACACCTTC. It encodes CASSLDAEYGYTF. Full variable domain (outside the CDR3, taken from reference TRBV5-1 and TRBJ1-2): KAGVTQTPRYLIKTRGQQVTLSCSPISGHRSVSWYQQTPGQGLQFLFEYFSETQRNKGNFPGRFSGRQFSNSRSEMNVSTLELGDSALYLCASSLDAEYGYTFGSGTRLTVV.